This TCR beta chain was captured by sequencing in a study of blood T cell repertoires in COVID-19. Study overall: PBMCs, B-cell-depleted T cells, or T cells provided the cDNA or gDNA that made up the material.

CDR1 and CDR2 (germline): SGHRS, YFSETQ. Trimming removed 3 bases from V and 1 base from J, with 10 bases in between. This CDR3 comprises 14 residues. Assay: immunoSEQ multiplex PCR; the TCRdb copy retains only in-frame clones and omits some. The data contain 200,000 to 300,000 clones, roughly 88% of them singletons. This clone is a singleton in its sample. The TCR comes from a middle-aged woman with acute COVID-19. The genes are TRBV5-1 and TRBJ1-2, with D hard to call. The sample comprised PBMCs or T cells enriched from blood (not recorded which). CDR3 sequence: CASSSSGNNYGYTF. The CDR3 DNA reads TGCGCCAGCAGCTCCTCCGGGAATAACTATGGCTACACCTTC.